This T cell receptor beta chain derives from a study of blood T cell repertoires in COVID-19. Study-level background: T cells, B-cell-depleted T cells, or PBMCs provided the cDNA or gDNA that served as material.

Per the germline V gene, CDR1 is MDHEN and CDR2 is SYDVKM. The CDR3 has 14 residues. V gave up 6 bases and J gave up 2 bases; unmatched junction bases: 7. What the recovered Cohort 3 donors had was two negative PCRs, clearance, or symptom resolution. This clone was detected only a few times. As originally analysed: Amplification of reference gene primers was used by the study to estimate nucleated cell counts. The repertoire was sequenced with immunoSEQ multiplex PCR; TCRdb's copy has only in-frame clones and lacks some. V and J calls and clone size come straight from that table; D and trimming were deduced from the DNA. The table includes a few hundred thousand clones, 65% to 90% detected once.

Source material: PBMCs or T cells enriched from blood (not recorded which). The V call is TRBV28, the J call TRBJ2-7; 7 nucleotides line up with TRBD1. The receptor was isolated from a man aged 40-49 years who had recovered from COVID-19. The CDR3 DNA reads TGTGCCAGCAGGATGACAGGGACCACCTACGAGCAGTACTTC. This encodes CASRMTGTTYEQYF.